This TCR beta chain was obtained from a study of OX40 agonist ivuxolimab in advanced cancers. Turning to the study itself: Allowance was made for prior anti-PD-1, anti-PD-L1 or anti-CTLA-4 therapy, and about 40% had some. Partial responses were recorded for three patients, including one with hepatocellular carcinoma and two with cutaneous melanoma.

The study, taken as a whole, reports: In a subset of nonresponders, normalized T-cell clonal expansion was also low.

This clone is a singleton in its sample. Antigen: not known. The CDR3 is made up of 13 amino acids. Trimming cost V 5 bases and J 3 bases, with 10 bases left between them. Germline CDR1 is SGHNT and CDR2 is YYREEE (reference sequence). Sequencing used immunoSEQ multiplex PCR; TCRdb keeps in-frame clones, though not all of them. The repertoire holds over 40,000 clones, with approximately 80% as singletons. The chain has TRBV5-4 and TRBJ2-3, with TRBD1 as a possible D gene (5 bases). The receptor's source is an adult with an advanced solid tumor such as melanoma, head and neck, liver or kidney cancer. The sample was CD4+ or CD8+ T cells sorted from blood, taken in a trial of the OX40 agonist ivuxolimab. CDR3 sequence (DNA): TGTGCCAGCAGTCCCCAGGGAACAGATACGCAGTATTTT. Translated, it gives CASSPQGTDTQYF.